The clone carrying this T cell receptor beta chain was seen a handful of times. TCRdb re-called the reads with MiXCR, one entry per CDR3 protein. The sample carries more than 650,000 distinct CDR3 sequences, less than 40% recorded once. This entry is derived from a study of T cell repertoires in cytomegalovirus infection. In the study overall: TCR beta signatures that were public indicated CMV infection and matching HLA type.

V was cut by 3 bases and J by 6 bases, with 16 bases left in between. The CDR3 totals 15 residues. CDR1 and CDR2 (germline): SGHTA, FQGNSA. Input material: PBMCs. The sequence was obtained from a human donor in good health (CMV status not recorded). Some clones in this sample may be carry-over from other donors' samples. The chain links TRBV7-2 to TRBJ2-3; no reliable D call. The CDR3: CASSFPLGSLDTQYF. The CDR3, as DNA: TGTGCCAGCAGCTTCCCCTTGGGTAGTTTGGATACGCAGTATTTT.